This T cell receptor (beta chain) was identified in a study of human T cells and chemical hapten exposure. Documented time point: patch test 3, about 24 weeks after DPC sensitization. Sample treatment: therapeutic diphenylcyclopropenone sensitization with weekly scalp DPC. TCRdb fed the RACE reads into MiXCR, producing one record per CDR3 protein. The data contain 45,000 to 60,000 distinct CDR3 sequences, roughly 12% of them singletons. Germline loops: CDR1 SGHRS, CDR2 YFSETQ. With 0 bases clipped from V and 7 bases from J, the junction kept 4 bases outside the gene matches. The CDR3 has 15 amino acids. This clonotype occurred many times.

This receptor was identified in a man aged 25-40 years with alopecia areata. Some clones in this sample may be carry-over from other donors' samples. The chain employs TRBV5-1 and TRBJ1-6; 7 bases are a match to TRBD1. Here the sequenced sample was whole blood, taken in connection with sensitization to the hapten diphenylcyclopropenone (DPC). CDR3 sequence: CASSLEYRGNSPLHF. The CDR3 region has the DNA TGCGCCAGCAGCTTGGAATACAGGGGAAATTCACCCCTCCACTTT. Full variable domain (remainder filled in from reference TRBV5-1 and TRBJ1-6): KAGVTQTPRYLIKTRGQQVTLSCSPISGHRSVSWYQQTPGQGLQFLFEYFSETQRNKGNFPGRFSGRQFSNSRSEMNVSTLELGDSALYLCASSLEYRGNSPLHFGNGTRLTVT.